These T cell receptor beta chains were read from a single sample in a study of metastatic and nonmetastatic thyroid tumors. MiXCR reprocessed the PCR reads for TCRdb. Counted here are about 17,000 clones, around 25% occurring once; the ten biggest clones make up 7% to 9.5%. Input material: adjacent normal tissue. The receptors here all came from a female donor with papillary thyroid cancer or a benign thyroid nodule (not recorded which). Some clones in this sample may be carry-over from other donors' samples. The conserved cysteine and the conserved F or W are not part of the CDR3 here. Each record gives: V gene, D gene, CDR3 protein. The D gene is left open where the match is weak.

V: TRBV20-1; D: NA; CDR3: SASEAESNEKLF
V: TRBV12-3/TRBV12-4; D: NA; CDR3: ASRPTIGGYNEQF
V: TRBV25-1; D: TRBD1; CDR3: ASSATGVCEQF
V: TRBV7-6; D: NA; CDR3: ASGLDYSNSYNEQF
V: TRBV28; D: NA; CDR3: ASSLTWAINQPQH
V: TRBV5-6; D: NA; CDR3: ASSLGQQIVAF
V: TRBV12-3/TRBV12-4; D: NA; CDR3: ASSLDRGPYNEQF
V: TRBV27; D: NA; CDR3: ASSPFRGHEKLF
V: TRBV6-2/TRBV6-3; D: NA; CDR3: ASTSGELAGYTQY
V: TRBV27; D: TRBD2; CDR3: ASSLSGREGWQY
V: TRBV6-1; D: NA; CDR3: ASSELLLETQY